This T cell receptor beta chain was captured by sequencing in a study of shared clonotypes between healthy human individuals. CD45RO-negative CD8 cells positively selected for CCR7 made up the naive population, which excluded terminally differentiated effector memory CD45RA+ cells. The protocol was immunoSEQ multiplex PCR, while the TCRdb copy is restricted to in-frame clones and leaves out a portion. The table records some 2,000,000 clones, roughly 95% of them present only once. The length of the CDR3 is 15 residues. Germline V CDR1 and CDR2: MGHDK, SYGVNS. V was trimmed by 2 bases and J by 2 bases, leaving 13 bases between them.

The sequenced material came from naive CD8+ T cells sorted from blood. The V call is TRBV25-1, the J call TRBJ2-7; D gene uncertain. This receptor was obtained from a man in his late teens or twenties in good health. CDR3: CASSEGFGLAYEQYF. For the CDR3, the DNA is TGTGCCAGCAGTGAAGGTTTTGGGTTAGCCTACGAGCAGTACTTC.